Here is one T cell receptor beta chain with its context. Its target is not known. The sequenced template was RNA, covering the TCR beta CDR3 region. HTBI-primed RT-PCR formed the first round, and a multiplex PCR formed the second. Via MiXCR, TCRdb re-called the multiplex PCR reads, giving one row per CDR3 protein. The sample has 650,000 to 900,000 distinct CDR3 sequences; 40% are singletons. This sample stems from a study of Graves' ophthalmopathy and Graves' hyperthyroidism. Study at large: Peripheral blood collection took place at initial diagnosis, before any treatment.

The CDR3 loop spans 15 amino acids. Germline CDR1 is LNHDA and CDR2 is SQIVND (reference sequence). V lost 5 bases and J 0 bases, leaving 11 bases between the germline ends. Study outcomes and limitations: Most clonotypes expanded in thyroid above 0.001 frequency were present in blood too. With just over 70% sensitivity and over 72% specificity, the model predicted ophthalmopathy progression. Separation of ophthalmopathy from stable hyperthyroidism was achieved by a 13-signature model, at about 91% sensitivity and 81.08% specificity.

The rearrangement uses TRBV19 and TRBJ1-5, with a weak D call TRBD1 (6 bases). Sequencing was carried out using peripheral blood. The source of this sequence is an adult man with Graves' ophthalmopathy. The CDR3, as DNA: TGTGCCAGTAGTGCCGGACAGTCTAGCAATCAGCCCCAGCATTTT. Amino acids: CASSAGQSSNQPQHF.